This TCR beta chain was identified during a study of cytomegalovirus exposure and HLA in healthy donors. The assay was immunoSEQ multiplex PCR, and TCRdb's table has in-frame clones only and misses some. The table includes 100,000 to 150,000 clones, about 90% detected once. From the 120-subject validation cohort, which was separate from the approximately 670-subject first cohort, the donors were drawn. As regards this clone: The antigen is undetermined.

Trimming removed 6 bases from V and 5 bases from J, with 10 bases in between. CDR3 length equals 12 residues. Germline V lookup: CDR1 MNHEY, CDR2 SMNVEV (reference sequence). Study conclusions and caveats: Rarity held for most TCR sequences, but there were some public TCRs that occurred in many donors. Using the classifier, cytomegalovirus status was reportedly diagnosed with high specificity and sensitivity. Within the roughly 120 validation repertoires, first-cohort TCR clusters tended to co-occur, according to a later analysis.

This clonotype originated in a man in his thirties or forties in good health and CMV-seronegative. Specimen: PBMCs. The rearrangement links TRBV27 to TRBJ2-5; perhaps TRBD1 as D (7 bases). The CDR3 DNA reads TGTGCCAGCAGCCAGGGGGGTGAGACCCAGTACTTC. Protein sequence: CASSQGGETQYF.